The 31 T cell receptor beta chains listed next were all sequenced from one sample in a study of T cells in Graves' hyperthyroidism and ophthalmopathy. Researchers amplified the TCR beta CDR3 regions from RNA transcripts. The HTBI primer set served for first-round RT-PCR of the TCR CDR3. TCRdb fed the multiplex PCR reads into MiXCR, producing one record per CDR3 protein. The sample yields hundreds of thousands of distinct CDR3 sequences, 30% to 40% seen once. Sequenced sample: blood. The receptors derive from a woman in her forties with Graves' hyperthyroidism.

This clonotype appeared a few times. The chain joins TRBV28 to TRBJ1-1; D is ambiguous. The CDR3 contains 11 residues. The germline CDR1 and CDR2 sequences are MDHEN and SYDVKM. Trimming stripped 7 bases from V and 10 bases from J, with 13 bases between. CDR3 residues: CASNLLGRAFF. The CDR3 bases are TGTGCCAGCAACCTTTTGGGTAGAGCTTTCTTT.

This clonotype has just a few counts. The rearrangement uses TRBV19 and TRBJ2-5; maybe TRBD2 (5 bases). The CDR3 is made up of 16 amino acids. The germline V and J ends were trimmed by 9 bases and 1 base, with 21 bases remaining between them. Germline CDR1 is LNHDA and CDR2 is SQIVND (reference sequence). CDR3 in DNA: TGTGCCAGCACTACCCGCCGGAGGTCTCGCCAAGAGACCCAGTACTTC. It specifies CASTTRRRSRQETQYF.

This clonotype was counted many times. The chain employs TRBV10-3 and TRBJ1-2; D not resolved. Germline CDR1 and CDR2: ENHRY and SYGVKD. Trimming shortened V by 0 bases and J by 4 bases, and 12 bases separated the two germline ends. The CDR3 loop spans 15 amino acids. The CDR3 loop is CAISESSDGVYGYTF. The DNA of the CDR3 is TGTGCCATCAGTGAGTCGAGTGACGGAGTCTATGGCTACACCTTC.

This clonotype was counted between two and nine times. This chain links TRBV5-1 with TRBJ1-2; D gene uncertain. Germline-derived CDR1 and CDR2 are SGHRS and YFSETQ. The V gene lost 0 bases and the J gene lost 1 base, with 7 bases spanning the gap. This CDR3 spans 14 amino acids. The chain's CDR3 is CASSLVPSNYGYTF. The CDR3 DNA reads TGCGCCAGCAGCTTGGTCCCCAGTAACTATGGCTACACCTTC.

The rearrangement uses TRBV12-3 or TRBV12-4 and TRBJ1-1; 7 nucleotides match TRBD1. The CDR3 extends over 14 amino acids. Unmatched junction bases numbered 5, after V lost 5 bases and J lost 2 bases. The CDR3 coding sequence is TGTGCCAGCAGTCGTGGACAGGTAAACACTGAAGCTTTCTTT. Protein product: CASSRGQVNTEAFF.

The genes are TRBV27 and TRBJ1-1; D may be TRBD1 (6 bases). The CDR3 extends over 12 amino acids. Germline values: CDR1 MNHEY, CDR2 SMNVEV (reference sequence). Trimming pared 1 base from V and 11 bases from J, leaving 11 bases between. The CDR3 region is CASSLYGGRAFF. CDR3 bases: TGTGCCAGCAGTTTATACGGGGGGCGGGCTTTCTTT.

This clonotype occurred many times. The V and J genes are TRBV4-1 and TRBJ1-2; D is undetermined. CDR3 length: 14 amino acids. Looked up from germline, CDR1 is MGHRA and CDR2 is YSYEKL. V lost 5 bases to trimming and J lost 5 bases, with 15 bases between them. Here the CDR3 reads CASSYVRTVYGYTF. CDR3 coding DNA: TGCGCCAGCAGCTACGTAAGGACGGTGTATGGCTACACCTTC.

CDR3 protein: CASSYSGTPGGEQYF. For the CDR3, the DNA is TGTGCCAGCAGTTACTCCGGGACCCCTGGGGGCGAGCAGTACTTC. This chain links TRBV6-6 with TRBJ2-7; TRBD1 or TRBD2 may be the D gene (5 bases each). The V and J ends lost 0 bases and 6 bases respectively, with 15 bases between them. CDR3 length: 15 residues. Germline V gives CDR1 MNHNY, CDR2 SVGAGI (reference sequence).

The table lists this clonotype with many counts. This chain links TRBV19 with TRBJ1-6; unclear D gene. This CDR3 region has 14 residues. CDR1 is LNHDA, CDR2 SQIVND, per germline (reference sequence). The V end lost 7 bases, the J end lost 8 bases, and 15 bases lay between the germline ends. The CDR3 DNA is TGTGCCAGTAATCAGAGGAGCGGGGATTCACCCCTCCACTTT. Protein: CASNQRSGDSPLHF. The entire variable domain, with the rest obtained from reference TRBV19 and TRBJ1-6, is as follows: DGGITQSPKYLFRKEGQNVTLSCEQNLNHDAMYWYRQDPGQGLRLIYYSQIVNDFQKGDIAEGYSVSREKKESFPLTVTSAQKNPTAFYLCASNQRSGDSPLHFGNGTRLTVT.

Of note for this clonotype: A much larger clone lies one base from this, so it may be a read error. This chain links TRBV11-2 with TRBJ1-2, with D possibly TRBD1 on 5 matching bases. CDR3 size: 15 residues. V gave up 3 bases and J gave up 6 bases, with 17 bases separating them. In germline, CDR1 is SGHAT, CDR2 FQNNGV. The CDR3 coding sequence is TGTGCCAGCAGCTTGGTCGGTAGACAGCGGGATGGCTACACCTTC. Translated, it gives CASSLVGRQRDGYTF.

The chain couples TRBV6-2 or TRBV6-3 to TRBJ1-2, with no clear D. The V and J ends lost 7 bases and 8 bases respectively, with 11 bases between them. The CDR3 consists of 11 residues. Germline-derived CDR1 and CDR2 are MNHEY and SVGEGT. Here the CDR3 reads CASNTVGGYTF. The CDR3 DNA follows: TGTGCCAGCAATACAGTTGGGGGCTACACCTTC.

V and J are TRBV5-1 and TRBJ2-2; perhaps TRBD2 as D (5 bases). The CDR3 is 15 residues long. Germline CDR1 reads SGHRS; CDR2 reads YFSETQ. The V end was cut by 1 base, the J end by 5 bases, with 12 bases between. The CDR3 coding sequence is TGCGCCAGCAGCTTGTCTCTGGGCGGGACCGGGGAGCTGTTTTTT. This translates into CASSLSLGGTGELFF.

This clonotype was seen ten or more times. The genes are TRBV7-8 and TRBJ1-2; D is uncertain. CDR1 SGHVS and CDR2 FQNEAQ come from the germline V gene. Trimming left V 3 bases short and J 4 bases short, with 18 bases between. This CDR3 region has 16 residues. DNA of the CDR3: TGTGCCAGCAGCTTTGAGGCAGCCGCTGCGTCCTATGGCTACACCTTC. It translates to CASSFEAAAASYGYTF.

The sample holds a few counts of this clonotype. The junction shows a germline mismatch at one end, possibly a read error. The chain employs TRBV10-3 and TRBJ1-4; unclear D gene. The germline gives CDR1 ENHRY, CDR2 SYGVKD. The CDR3 is made up of 14 amino acids. The DNA for the CDR3 is TGTGCCAGCAGTTACTCGACTGTGAGTGAAAAACTGTTTTTT. Protein product: CASSYSTVSEKLFF.

The sample holds many counts of this clonotype. The CDR3 here is CASSLSLAGDGETQYF. CDR3 sequence (DNA): TGTGCCAGCAGCTTATCACTAGCGGGAGACGGAGAGACCCAGTACTTC. The J gene is TRBJ2-5, the V gene TRBV7-9, with 11 bases fitting TRBD2. Looked up from germline, CDR1 is SEHNR and CDR2 is FQNEAQ (reference sequence). This CDR3 spans 16 amino acids. The V segment lost 2 bases and the J segment 4 bases; nucleotides outside the gene matches: 6.

The chain is built from TRBV7-8 and TRBJ1-2; no clear D. The germline gives CDR1 SGHVS, CDR2 FQNEAQ. The CDR3 totals 14 residues. The V end was cut by 1 base, the J end by 8 bases, with 14 bases between. The CDR3 reads CASSLEDNYGGYTF. The CDR3 DNA sequence: TGTGCCAGCAGCTTAGAGGATAACTATGGCGGCTACACCTTC.

The V call is TRBV10-3, the J call TRBJ2-2, with a weak D call TRBD1 (6 bases). With 10 bases removed from V and 6 bases from J, the gap between germline ends came to 21 bases. Per germline, CDR1 ENHRY and CDR2 SYGVKD. CDR3 length: 15 residues. The CDR3 nucleotides read TGTGCCACCTTAAAGTCACAGGGTTGGGCCGGGGAGCTGTTTTTT. It yields the protein CATLKSQGWAGELFF.

This clonotype was detected ten times or more. The J gene is TRBJ2-6, the V gene TRBV19; no definite D call. The germline V and J ends were trimmed by 6 bases and 0 bases, with 3 bases remaining between them. Germline CDR1 reads LNHDA; CDR2 reads SQIVND (reference sequence). The CDR3 is 13 residues long. The CDR3 loop reads CASSDSGANVLTF. The CDR3 DNA follows: TGTGCCAGTAGCGACTCTGGGGCCAACGTCCTGACTTTC.

The sample holds a few counts of this clonotype. The chain recombines TRBV11-2 with TRBJ2-7; unclear D gene. This CDR3 comprises 13 residues. The germline CDR1 and CDR2 sequences are SGHAT and FQNNGV. Deletions cut 6 bases from V and 4 bases from J, with 13 bases between. The CDR3 bases are TGTGCCAGCAGTTTATCCCACAATTACGAGCAGTACTTC. Residues: CASSLSHNYEQYF.

The rearrangement joins TRBV7-9 to TRBJ2-5; TRBD2 agrees at 9 bases. CDR3 size: 16 residues. Germline CDR1 is SEHNR and CDR2 is FQNEAQ (reference sequence). Germline trimming cut 3 bases from V and 5 bases from J; bases unmatched to any gene: 10. Here the CDR3 reads CASSLSRAGGSETQYF. The CDR3, as DNA: TGTGCCAGCAGCTTGTCACGAGCGGGGGGCTCGGAGACCCAGTACTTC.

In its sample, this clonotype was seen many times. The chain has TRBV15 and TRBJ1-6; D is unclear. CDR1 LNHNV and CDR2 YYDKDF come from the germline V gene (reference sequence). The CDR3 is 14 residues long. Trimming cost V 0 bases and J 6 bases, with 6 bases left between them. The CDR3 coding sequence is TGTGCCACCAGCAGAGATGTCGGTAATTCACCCCTCCACTTT. The encoded protein is CATSRDVGNSPLHF.

The rearrangement joins TRBV2 to TRBJ2-7; D might be TRBD1 or TRBD2, each matching 7 bases. The germline V and J ends were trimmed by 5 bases and 7 bases, with 21 bases remaining between them. CDR1 SNHLY and CDR2 FYNNEI come from the germline V gene. The CDR3 covers 15 residues. The CDR3 DNA is TGTGCCAGCAGTTTCGGCGGGGAGGGGGCGCGGGAGCAGTACTTC. Its translation is CASSFGGEGAREQYF.

This clonotype was recorded many times. The chain couples TRBV2 to TRBJ1-1; 9 bases are a match to TRBD1. The V and J ends lost 0 bases and 7 bases, in that order; junction bases with no gene match: 9. The CDR3 is 16 amino acids. Germline lookup yields CDR1 SNHLY and CDR2 FYNNEI. CDR3 bases: TGTGCCAGCAGTGAAGCGCTTGGGACAGGGAAAGGTGAAGCTTTCTTT. This codes for CASSEALGTGKGEAFF.

This clonotype was seen ten or more times. This chain joins TRBV5-8 and TRBJ1-2, with D unclear. With 4 bases removed from V and 2 bases from J, the gap between germline ends came to 12 bases. CDR1 is SGHTS and CDR2 is YDEGEE in the germline V gene. CDR3 length equals 14 residues. Written as DNA, the CDR3 is TGTGCCAGCAGCCCCACAGCTCCGAACTATGGCTACACCTTC. Encoded protein: CASSPTAPNYGYTF.

At least ten counts were recorded for this clonotype. The rearrangement uses TRBV15 and TRBJ1-2; D is ambiguous. This CDR3 contains 12 residues. V lost 4 bases, J lost 4 bases, and 7 bases lay in between. CDR1 LNHNV and CDR2 YYDKDF come from the germline V gene (reference sequence). CDR3 residues: CATSTSGYGYTF. The CDR3 coding sequence is TGTGCCACCAGCACCAGTGGCTATGGCTACACCTTC.

This clonotype was observed a few times. This chain uses TRBV12-3 or TRBV12-4 with TRBJ1-4; D gene ambiguous. Trimming took off 5 bases at V and 5 bases at J, with 12 bases between the two ends. The CDR3 runs 14 residues. This CDR3 reads CASSPAMSNEKLFF. CDR3 nucleotides: TGTGCCAGCAGTCCGGCTATGTCCAATGAAAAACTGTTTTTT.

This clonotype was counted a few times. The chain employs TRBV6-5 and TRBJ1-4; TRBD1 agrees at 9 bases. CDR1 MNHEY and CDR2 SVGAGI come from the germline V gene. With V trimmed by 4 bases and J by 3 bases, 3 bases remained unmatched. The CDR3 runs to 15 residues. The CDR3: CASSSWTGANEKLFF. The CDR3 nucleotides read TGTGCCAGCAGTTCATGGACAGGGGCTAATGAAAAACTGTTTTTT.

CDR3 sequence: CASSSGAGGSSGANVLTF. In DNA, the CDR3 is TGTGCCAGCAGTTCGGGAGCGGGGGGAAGCTCTGGGGCCAACGTCCTGACTTTC. This rearrangement joins TRBV7-2 to TRBJ2-6; TRBD2 matches at 9 bases. The CDR3 has 18 residues. Losses at the gene ends were 6 bases for V and 0 bases for J; bases not matched to a gene: 9. From germline, CDR1 is SGHTA and CDR2 FQGNSA.

A few counts support this clonotype. J is TRBJ2-5 and V is TRBV7-6, with 7 bases that match TRBD2. V was clipped by 5 bases and J by 5 bases; unmatched bases: 17. CDR1 and CDR2 (germline): SGHVS, FNYEAQ. The CDR3 consists of 17 residues. The CDR3 protein is CASSPPRAGKVRETQYF. The CDR3 nucleotides are TGTGCCAGCAGCCCCCCAAGAGCGGGAAAGGTCCGGGAGACCCAGTACTTC.

This clonotype has only a few counts. The gene calls are TRBV6-6 and TRBJ2-7; D may correspond to TRBD1 or TRBD2 (6 bases each). The germline V gene encodes CDR1 MNHNY and CDR2 SVGAGI (reference sequence). Trimming pared 6 bases from V and 3 bases from J, leaving 12 bases between. The CDR3 is 13 residues long. CDR3 residues: CASSEGGLYEQYF. As DNA, the CDR3 is TGTGCCAGCAGCGAGGGGGGCCTCTACGAGCAGTACTTC.

This clonotype has just a few counts. The rearrangement links TRBV5-1 to TRBJ2-2, with 9 bases that match TRBD1. CDR3 length: 16 residues. The J segment lost 4 bases and the V segment lost 5 bases, leaving 9 bases of the junction unmatched. CDR1 is SGHRS and CDR2 is YFSETQ in the germline V gene. CDR3 in DNA: TGCGCCAGCAGGCACCGGGACAGGGTTTTCACCGGGGAGCTGTTTTTT. It yields the protein CASRHRDRVFTGELFF. Based on the CDR3 plus reference TRBV5-1 and TRBJ2-2, the full variable domain is KAGVTQTPRYLIKTRGQQVTLSCSPISGHRSVSWYQQTPGQGLQFLFEYFSETQRNKGNFPGRFSGRQFSNSRSEMNVSTLELGDSALYLCASRHRDRVFTGELFFGEGSRLTVL.